This passage covers 7 T cell receptor beta chains from one sample sequenced in a study of patients and donors after allogeneic stem cell transplantation. One entry per CDR3 protein results from TCRdb running MiXCR on the RT-PCR reads. The table includes approximately 430,000 distinct CDR3 sequences, 16% detected once. Sequenced input: blood, either unsorted or a sorted T cell fraction (not recorded which). These receptors all come from a human donor who was either an allogeneic HSCT recipient or a stem cell or donor lymphocyte infusion donor (not recorded which). It is not recorded whose cells these are; they may come from a transplant donor.

The sample holds a few counts of this clonotype. The chain is built from TRBV12-3 or TRBV12-4 and TRBJ1-1; 7 bases match TRBD1. V lost 7 bases to trimming and J lost 5 bases; unmatched junction nucleotides: 10. The CDR3 length is 14 residues. This chain's CDR3 is CASTIHRGGTEAFF. CDR3 sequence (DNA): TGTGCCAGCACCATCCACAGGGGAGGGACTGAAGCTTTCTTT.

This chain links TRBV4-3 with TRBJ2-6, with a possible D match to TRBD2 (7 bases). The CDR3 is 17 residues long. Looked up from germline, CDR1 is LGHNA and CDR2 is YSLEER. Trimming took off 1 base at V and 2 bases at J, with 12 bases between the two ends. The CDR3 protein is CASSQGRGLAGANVLTF. CDR3 nucleotides: TGCGCCAGCAGCCAAGGGCGGGGGCTGGCTGGGGCCAACGTCCTGACTTTC.

This clonotype was counted only a few times. The chain links TRBV27 to TRBJ2-7; TRBD2 is a possible D gene (6 bases). The V end was cut by 3 bases, the J end by 3 bases, with 15 bases between. Germline V gene lookup returns CDR1 MNHEY and CDR2 SMNVEV (reference sequence). This CDR3 contains 15 residues. The CDR3 DNA sequence: TGTGCCAGCAGTTTGGAAGGAGGGGCCTTCTACGAGCAGTACTTC. Protein sequence: CASSLEGGAFYEQYF.

This clonotype came up a few times. The chain couples TRBV5-1 to TRBJ2-5, with TRBD1 matching over 8 bases. CDR1 is SGHRS, CDR2 YFSETQ, per germline. Trimming cost V 2 bases and J 5 bases; bases outside gene matches: 5. CDR3 length: 14 amino acids. This chain's CDR3 is CASSFQNRGETQYF. CDR3 nucleotide sequence: TGCGCCAGCAGCTTCCAAAACAGGGGGGAGACCCAGTACTTC.

This clonotype was detected only a few times. The chain employs TRBV4-2 and TRBJ2-7; 14 nucleotides line up with TRBD2. V lost 1 base and J lost 6; bases outside the gene matches: 2. Germline CDR1 LGHNA, CDR2 YNFKEQ. The CDR3 contains 15 residues. The CDR3 spells CASSQAGLAGGEQYF. The CDR3 bases are TGTGCCAGCAGCCAAGCCGGACTAGCGGGAGGCGAGCAGTACTTC.

This clonotype was seen a handful of times. The chain has TRBV15 and TRBJ1-2; 9 bases are a match to TRBD1. V gave up 5 bases and J gave up 8 bases; unmatched junction bases: 9. Germline V gene sequence: CDR1 LNHNV, CDR2 YYDKDF (reference sequence). The CDR3 is 14 amino acids. The DNA for the CDR3 is TGTGCCACCAGCCGAGGACAGGGGAGGAGCGGCTACACCTTC. It is translated as CATSRGQGRSGYTF.

Many counts were recorded for this clonotype. The gene calls are TRBV4-2 and TRBJ2-2; D possibly corresponds to TRBD2 (6 bases). This CDR3 has 14 amino acids. CDR1 is LGHNA, CDR2 YNFKEQ, per germline. The germline V and J ends were trimmed by 4 bases and 5 bases, with 11 bases remaining between them. The CDR3 sequence: CASSLGTYTGELFF. CDR3 in DNA: TGTGCCAGCAGCCTCGGGACTTATACCGGGGAGCTGTTTTTT.